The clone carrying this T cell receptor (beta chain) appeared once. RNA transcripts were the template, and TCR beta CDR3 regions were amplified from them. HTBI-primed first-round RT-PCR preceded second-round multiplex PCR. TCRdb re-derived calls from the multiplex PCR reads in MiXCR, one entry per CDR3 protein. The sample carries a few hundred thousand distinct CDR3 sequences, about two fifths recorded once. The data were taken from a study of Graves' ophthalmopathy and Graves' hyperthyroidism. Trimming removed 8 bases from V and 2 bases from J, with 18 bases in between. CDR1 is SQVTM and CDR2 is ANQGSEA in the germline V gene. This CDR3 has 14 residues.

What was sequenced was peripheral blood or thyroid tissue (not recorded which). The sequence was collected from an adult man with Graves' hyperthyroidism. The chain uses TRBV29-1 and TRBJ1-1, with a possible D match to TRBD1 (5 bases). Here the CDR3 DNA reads TGCAGCTTATTGGGACCAGAATTTAACACTGAAGCTTTCTTT. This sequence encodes CSLLGPEFNTEAFF.